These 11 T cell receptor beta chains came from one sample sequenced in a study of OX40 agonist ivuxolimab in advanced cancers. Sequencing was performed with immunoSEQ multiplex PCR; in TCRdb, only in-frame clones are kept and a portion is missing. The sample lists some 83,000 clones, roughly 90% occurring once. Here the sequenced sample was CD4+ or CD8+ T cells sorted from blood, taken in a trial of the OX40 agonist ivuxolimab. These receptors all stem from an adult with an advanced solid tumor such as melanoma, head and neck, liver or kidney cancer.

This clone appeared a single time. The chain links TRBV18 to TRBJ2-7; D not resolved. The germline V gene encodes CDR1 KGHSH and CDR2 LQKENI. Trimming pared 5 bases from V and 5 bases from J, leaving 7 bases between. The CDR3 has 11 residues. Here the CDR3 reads CASSRRDEQYF. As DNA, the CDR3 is TGTGCCAGCTCAAGACGAGACGAGCAGTACTTC.

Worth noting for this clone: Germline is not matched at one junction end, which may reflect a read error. This chain's CDR3 is CSVQDGGQYTIYF. CDR3 DNA: TGCAGCGTTCAAGATGGGGGCCAGTACACCATATATTTT. V gene TRBV29-1 combines with J gene TRBJ1-3; perhaps TRBD1 as D (6 bases). The CDR3 loop spans 13 amino acids. CDR1 SQVTM and CDR2 ANQGSEA come from the germline V gene.

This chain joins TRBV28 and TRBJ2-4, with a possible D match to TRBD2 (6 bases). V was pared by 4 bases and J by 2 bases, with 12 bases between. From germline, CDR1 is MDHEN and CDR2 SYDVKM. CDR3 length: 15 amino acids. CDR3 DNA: TGTGCCAGCAGTTCTGGAGGGCTTACCAAAAACATTCAGTACTTC. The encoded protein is CASSSGGLTKNIQYF.

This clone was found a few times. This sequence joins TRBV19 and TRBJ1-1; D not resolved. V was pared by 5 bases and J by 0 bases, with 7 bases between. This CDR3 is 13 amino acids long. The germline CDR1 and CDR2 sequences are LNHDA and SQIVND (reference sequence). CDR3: CASSSTLNTEAFF. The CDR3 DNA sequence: TGTGCCAGTAGTTCCACATTGAACACTGAAGCTTTCTTT.

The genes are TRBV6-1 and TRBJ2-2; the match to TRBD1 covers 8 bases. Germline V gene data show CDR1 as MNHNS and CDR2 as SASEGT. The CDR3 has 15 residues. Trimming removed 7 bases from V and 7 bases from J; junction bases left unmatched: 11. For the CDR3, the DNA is TGTGCCAGCAACCCGGCCAGGGGGCTTGGCGGGGAGCTGTTTTTT. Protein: CASNPARGLGGELFF.

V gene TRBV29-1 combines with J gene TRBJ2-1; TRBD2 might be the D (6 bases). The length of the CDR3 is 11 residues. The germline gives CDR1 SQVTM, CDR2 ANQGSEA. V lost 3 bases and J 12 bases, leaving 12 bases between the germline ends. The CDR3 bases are TGCAGCGTTGAGTCTCCAGCGGGGCAGTTCTTC. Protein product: CSVESPAGQFF.

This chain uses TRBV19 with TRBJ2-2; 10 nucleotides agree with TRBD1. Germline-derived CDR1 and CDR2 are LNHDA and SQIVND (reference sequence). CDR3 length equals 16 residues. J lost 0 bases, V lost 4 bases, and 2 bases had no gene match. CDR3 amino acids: CASSTGQGPNTGELFF. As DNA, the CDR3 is TGTGCCAGTAGTACGGGACAGGGGCCGAACACCGGGGAGCTGTTTTTT.

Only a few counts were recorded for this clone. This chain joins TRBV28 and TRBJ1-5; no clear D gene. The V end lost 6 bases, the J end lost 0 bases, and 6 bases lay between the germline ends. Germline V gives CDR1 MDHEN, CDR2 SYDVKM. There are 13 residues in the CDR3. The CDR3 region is CASRDYSNQPQHF. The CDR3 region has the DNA TGTGCCAGCAGGGATTATAGCAATCAGCCCCAGCATTTT.

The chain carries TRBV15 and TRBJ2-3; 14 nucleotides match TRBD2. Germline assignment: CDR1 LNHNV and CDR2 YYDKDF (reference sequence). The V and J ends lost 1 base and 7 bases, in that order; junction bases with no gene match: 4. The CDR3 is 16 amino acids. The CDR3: CATSRVGTSGSNTQYF. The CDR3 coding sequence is TGTGCCACCAGCAGAGTAGGGACTAGCGGGAGCAATACGCAGTATTTT.

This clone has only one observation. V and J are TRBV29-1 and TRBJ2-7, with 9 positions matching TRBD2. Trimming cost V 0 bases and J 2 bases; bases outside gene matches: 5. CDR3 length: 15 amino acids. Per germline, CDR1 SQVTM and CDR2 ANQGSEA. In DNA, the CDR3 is TGCAGCGTTGAAGATGCGACTAGCGGTACCTACGAGCAGTACTTC. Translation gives CSVEDATSGTYEQYF.

The CDR3, as DNA: TGTGCCAGCTCCCCGGGTGGACAGCAGTACTTC. This translates into CASSPGGQQYF. This sequence joins TRBV28 and TRBJ2-7, with no clear D. Germline assignment: CDR1 MDHEN and CDR2 SYDVKM. This CDR3 is built from 11 residues. The germline V and J ends were trimmed by 8 bases and 8 bases, with 13 bases remaining between them.